The next 8 T cell receptor beta chains were all read from a single sample in a study of human T cells and chemical hapten exposure. The sample's time point: pre-sensitization, week 0. Treatment specified: therapeutic diphenylcyclopropenone sensitization with weekly scalp DPC. A single record per CDR3 protein comes from TCRdb applying MiXCR to the RACE reads. The table records about 89,000 distinct CDR3 sequences, under 14% of them present only once. The sequenced sample was whole blood, obtained in connection with sensitization to the hapten diphenylcyclopropenone (DPC). The receptors here all came from an older woman with alopecia areata. Some clones in this sample may be carry-over from other donors' samples.

The J gene is TRBJ1-2, the V gene TRBV6-5, with TRBD1 matching over 8 bases. From germline, CDR1 is MNHEY and CDR2 SVGAGI. The CDR3 contains 15 residues. V shed 5 bases, J shed 4 bases, and the junction held 9 bases outside the gene matches. CDR3 nucleotides: TGTGCCAGCAGTCCGGGAGGACAGGGTCTCTATGGCTACACCTTC. Translated, it gives CASSPGGQGLYGYTF.

V is TRBV30 and J is TRBJ2-7; TRBD2 matches at 7 bases. The CDR3 totals 14 residues. Germline assignment: CDR1 GTSNPN and CDR2 SVGIG (reference sequence). The V gene end was trimmed by 5 bases and the J gene end by 0 bases; junction bases not matched to a gene: 7. CDR3 loop: CAWFERGPSYEQYF. Written as DNA, the CDR3 is TGTGCCTGGTTCGAGCGGGGCCCCTCCTACGAGCAGTACTTC. The whole variable domain, remainder taken from reference TRBV30 and TRBJ2-7, is SQTIHQWPATLVQPVGSPLSLECTVEGTSNPNLYWYRQAAGRGLQLLFYSVGIGQISSEVPQNLSASRPQDRQFILSSKKLLLSDSGFYLCAWFERGPSYEQYFGPGTRLTVT.

With respect to this clonotype: A single base separates this from a much larger clone, so it may be a read error. This chain joins TRBV28 and TRBJ2-1, with D unresolved. The CDR3 length is 10 residues. Trimming stripped 5 bases from V and 6 bases from J, with 2 bases between. The germline CDR1 and CDR2 sequences are MDHEN and SYDVKM. CDR3 sequence: CASSGNEQFF. The CDR3 bases are TGTGCCAGCAGTGGCAATGAGCAGTTCTTC.

This clonotype was seen ten or more times. This chain uses TRBV6-2 or TRBV6-3 with TRBJ2-3; 9 nucleotides align to TRBD1. The CDR3 sequence is 14 residues long. J gave up 5 bases and V 7 bases, and 7 bases lay outside the gene matches. Germline CDR1 and CDR2: MNHEY and SVGEGT. In nucleotides, the CDR3 is TGTGCCAGCAAATTACAGGGGGCTGGAGATACGCAGTATTTT. It translates to CASKLQGAGDTQYF.

This clonotype was picked up many times. The chain is built from TRBV20-1 and TRBJ2-7; 9 bases match TRBD1. CDR1 DFQATT and CDR2 SNEGSKA come from the germline V gene (reference sequence). The ends lost 5 bases at V and 1 base at J; junction bases unmatched: 6. The CDR3 extends over 14 amino acids. Here the CDR3 reads CSAFDRGSSYEQYF. CDR3 coding DNA: TGCAGTGCTTTCGACAGGGGGAGTTCCTACGAGCAGTACTTC.

This clonotype was observed at least ten times. The gene calls are TRBV11-2 and TRBJ1-6, with D maybe TRBD1 (5 bases). The CDR3 has 15 amino acids. Germline V gene sequence: CDR1 SGHAT, CDR2 FQNNGV. V was clipped by 2 bases and J by 8 bases, with 13 bases between them. The CDR3 spells CASSLLGSGDSPLHF. Here the CDR3 DNA reads TGTGCCAGCAGCTTATTGGGCTCGGGGGATTCACCCCTCCACTTT.

V is TRBV6-5 and J is TRBJ1-1; no definite D call. V gave up 5 bases and J gave up 7 bases, with 8 bases separating them. There are 11 residues in the CDR3. Germline assignment: CDR1 MNHEY and CDR2 SVGAGI. CDR3 DNA sequence: TGTGCCAGCAGTCGACTGAATGAAGCTTTCTTT. Protein: CASSRLNEAFF.

The rearrangement joins TRBV30 to TRBJ2-5; maybe TRBD1 (6 bases). V was pared by 0 bases and J by 3 bases, with 14 bases between. Germline V lookup: CDR1 GTSNPN, CDR2 SVGIG (reference sequence). The CDR3 extends over 15 amino acids. The CDR3 sequence is CAWSVIRKGEETQYF. The CDR3 DNA reads as TGTGCCTGGAGTGTAATAAGGAAGGGGGAAGAGACCCAGTACTTC.